This T cell receptor (beta chain) was sequenced for a study of control samples from healthy donors and cancer patients. TCRdb keeps only in-frame clones here, not all; method: immunoSEQ multiplex PCR. The profile shows roughly 150,000 clones, about 93% of them singletons. Germline V gene sequence: CDR1 KGHDR, CDR2 SFDVKD. V lost 5 bases, J lost 7 bases, and 5 bases lay in between. This CDR3 spans 12 amino acids. The V call is TRBV24-1, the J call TRBJ1-6; D is uncertain. Sequenced sample: blood. This TCR was sampled from a man aged 50-60 years in good health. The CDR3 reads CATSVPNSPLHF. In DNA form, the CDR3 reads TGTGCCACCAGTGTCCCAAATTCACCCCTCCACTTT.